Included here is one T cell receptor (beta chain) sequence, with context. What antigen it recognizes has not been identified. No per-base quality is available; no much larger clone lies one base away. Every donor was a healthy Caucasian. Three unrelated non-twin adults were also sequenced: a male aged 18 to 30, a male aged 50 to 59 and a female aged 50 to 59. Miltenyi CD45RO+ enrichment and human naive T-cell isolation kits were used to isolate memory (CD45RO+) and naive T cells from PBMC. This sample was included in a study of identical twins (dated by TCRdb to about 2016). In terms of the full investigation: To test whether fetal clonotypes persist, the study used deep sequencing on TCR alpha and beta repertoires from monozygotic twins, unrelated adults of various ages, and cord blood. Replicate twin experiments were performed at different times using different library preparation protocols to rule out contamination.

The CDR3 numbers 12 residues from cysteine through phenylalanine. Here the CDR3 DNA is all that survives: 36 bases in frame from base 1. CDR1 and CDR2 are read off the germline V gene as SGHTA and FQGNSA. Trimming takes 5 bases from V and 3 bases from J, and the germline ends sit 6 bases apart. Libraries were prepared through 5' RACE. Sequencer: Illumina HiSeq 2000. A universal primer binding site was added through template switching, and the final cDNA carried a unique molecular identifier so that TCR cDNA molecules could be counted accurately. Specific primers in the conserved constant-segment region were used to synthesize first-strand cDNA for TCR alpha and beta chains. To control for contamination, every cDNA library was double barcoded, receiving both a SMART-Mk sample barcode and Illumina barcodes. TruSeq adapter sequences, together with Illumina sample barcodes, were added in two successive PCR steps. The Illumina HiSeq platform was used with custom primers to sequence TCR alpha and beta cDNA libraries. For the original study's pipeline: MiGEC was used to process raw reads and extract unique molecular identifiers, and MiXCR was used to find CDR3 positions. Recombination models were inferred per individual with the repgenHMM and IGoR tools using an EM algorithm. Shared clonotypes were analyzed with the tcR package in R, and sharing was normalized by the product of cloneset sizes. Out-of-frame nonproductive sequences were analyzed to study raw recombination free of thymic and clonal selection effects. Clones were called with MiXCR by TCRdb after fastp trimmed the public reads at Q25, and only in-frame beta chains were retained. When rows share a CDR3 protein, they turn into one entry using the most common DNA and genes. V and J calls and clone size were set by TCRdb, not the authors. Within this sample are about 690,000 distinct CDR3 sequences, with 5.5% to 6.5% of them counted one time only. Around 1.7% of the sample is taken by the ten largest.

The paper as a whole reports these results and caveats: Conclusions relied on cross-sectional statistical analysis, since the same donors could not be followed over many years. Out-of-frame TCR alpha sharing in monozygotic twins was systematically underestimated by recombination models, whereas sharing between unrelated individuals was in agreement with the recombination models. Invariant T cells such as MAIT and iNKT could partly confound zero-insertion analyses, though diverse VJ usage argued against this for most clonotypes. Out-of-frame TCR alpha sequences shared between twins showed an excess of low generation-probability sequences compared with coincidental sharing between unrelated individuals. Fewer insertions were carried by abundant cord blood beta clonotypes, a similar but weaker trend appeared in young adult naive repertoires, and no such trend appeared in memory repertoires. Excess twin sharing in beta out-of-frame sequences was weaker because fewer shared sequences lowered the signal-to-noise ratio.

The specimen sequenced was naive T cells sorted from blood. The cell subset or site label on this specimen signifies: cells isolated with a human naive T-cell isolation kit. This sequence originates from a man younger than 35 in good health. The rearranged chain carries TRBV7-2 and TRBJ2-3; no D segment can be confidently identified. CDR3 protein: CASSTITDTQYF. The DNA is as follows: TGTGCCAGCAGCACGATTACAGATACGCAGTATTTT.